A selection of T cell receptor beta chains follows, all from one sample in a study of CD8+CD57+ T cells in acquired aplastic anemia. Using its own MiXCR run on the reads, TCRdb lists one record per CDR3 protein. The profile shows 100,000 to 150,000 distinct CDR3 sequences, about 46% of them singletons. Sequencing input: sorted CD4+, CD8+, or CD8+CD57+ T cells (not recorded which) from PBMCs. Every receptor here comes from a human donor in good health, serving as a control. Both conserved end residues are part of each CDR3.

>TRBV29-1
CSVRLQETQYF
>TRBV5-1
CASRRREQSYEQYF
>TRBV25-1
CASLTQTGGLNEQFF
>TRBV29-1
CSVEKTDAYEQYF
>TRBV27
CASRSRQGGIYNEQFF
>TRBV7-9
CASSRTRGAGETQYF
>TRBV7-9
CASGLAGGYEQYF
>TRBV7-8
CASSFNRGEQYF
>TRBV19
CASSDDRVIYGYTF
>TRBV6-6
CASSYGSTEAFF
>TRBV11-1
CASSPDHGLAGTTDTQYF
>TRBV2
CASSDVSAKGSPLHF
>TRBV28
CASGFGTGGQATEAFF
>TRBV3-1
CASSRDYNEQFF
>TRBV9
CASSVEGATGQSVAGNTIYF
>TRBV7-9
CTSSFNRDNGQFF
>TRBV11-2
CASSLNLRQITDTQYF
>TRBV7-6
CASSAMGGGETQYF
>TRBV12-3/TRBV12-4
CASTGFSGNTIYF
>TRBV7-2
CASSSQSGAGNEQFF
>TRBV9
CASSAIGVGSGANVLTF
>TRBV19
CASSIVHGGSNEQFF
>TRBV2
CASKLAVNTGELFF
>TRBV11-2
CASSSTRGLAGDYEQYF
>TRBV15
CASSEARDQPQHF
>TRBV29-1
CSVAYHAPWDTEAFF
>TRBV20-1
CSAREGGTGNEKLFF
>TRBV7-9
CASSLNRGAFF
>TRBV5-1
CASSFRGQRSPLHF
>TRBV11-2
CASSTGGW
>TRBV29-1
CSVVVTRHRAGELFF
>TRBV24-1
CATSDSGTPNTDTQYF
>TRBV2
CASSEQGTSREQYF
>TRBV20-1
CSARTVPTYEQYF
>TRBV2
CASRWTGVFSPLHF
>TRBV4-2
CASSQDQFGSYEQYF
>TRBV29-1
CSSRPPGQVSAYYEQYF
>TRBV10-3
CAISESGRDYEQYF
>TRBV19
CASSEGALNTEAFF
>TRBV11-2
CASSVGTLAGGPETQYF
>TRBV11-2
CASSLRGAGSHFSNQPQHF
>TRBV10-3
CAISESPDQPQHF